This paragraph covers one TCR beta chain sequence. This clonotype has just a few counts. Its antigen target is currently unknown. No much larger clone exists at a distance of one base, and base qualities are not known. The data were obtained in a study of T cells in Graves' hyperthyroidism and ophthalmopathy (dated by TCRdb to between 2018 and 2021). At the level of the whole study: To identify distinguishing TCR V-J signatures, a discovery cohort of 90 to 100 patients was used, comprising 43 with Graves' ophthalmopathy and approximately 58 with stable Graves' hyperthyroidism. Following sampling, methimazole starting at 30 mg daily was given to hyperthyroidism patients, and high-dose intravenous methylprednisolone was given to ophthalmopathy patients. For training and testing, the roughly 93 patients in the discovery cohort were randomly divided in a 7:3 ratio. The paper reports TCR Vbeta CDR3 sequencing of 140 or so peripheral blood samples: 40 to 45 ophthalmopathy, under 80 hyperthyroidism and approximately 17 progressor patients. In more than 5 Graves' hyperthyroidism patients, the study also compared T-cell repertoires from thyroid tissue with T-cell repertoires from blood. Prospective prediction of ophthalmopathy was tested in an independent validation cohort of 18 hyperthyroidism patients and around 16 patients who later progressed to ophthalmopathy. What the research found in general, with its limitations: A model built on a 13 V-J signature distinguished ophthalmopathy from stable hyperthyroidism, reaching approximately 89% sensitivity and around 81% specificity in cross-validation and 80%/75% in testing. Blood samples also contained most of the expanded thyroid clonotypes (frequency above 0.001), which suggests that blood repertoires may reflect thyroid immune responses. In validation, progression to ophthalmopathy was predicted by the model with roughly 69% sensitivity and under 85% specificity, a median of 6.5 months before onset. Sample size was not statistically predetermined, and investigators were not blinded to group allocation.

The CDR3 numbers 12 residues from cysteine through phenylalanine. Here the CDR3 DNA is all that survives: 36 bases in frame from base 1. V gives up 1 base and J gives up 4 bases, and the segment between their germline ends measures 5 bases. For CDR1 and CDR2, the germline V gene (reference sequence) lists SEHNR and FQNEAQ. The TCR beta CDR3 regions were amplified from the RNA transcripts. A first-round RT-PCR of the TCR CDR3 used the HTBI primer set with the Qiagen OneStep RT-PCR kit. Libraries were constructed in a second round of multiplex PCR, after which size selection and purification were performed. Sequencing of the libraries was done on an Illumina HiSeq2000 using paired-end 100 bp reads. In the paper's pipeline: SOAPnuke was used to process the raw data, throwing out any read that contained adapters or uncalled bases, had a mean Phred below 15, or lacked an exact constant-primer or identifier match. COPE v1.2.5 was used to merge the high-quality paired reads, and each unique nucleotide sequence was defined as a clonotype. MiTCR v1.1 was used to align the clonotypes against IMGT TRBV, TRBD and TRBJ reference segments. Only V-J combinations with frequency above 0.0001, covering about 99% of repertoires, were analysed. A TCS score was defined as the ratio between F50 (clonal expansion) and ExV (chaos), using BLOSUM62-based TCRdist between CDR3 peptides within each V-J. Welch's t-statistics and random forest reduced roughly 500 V-J features to 13, which were used in a naive Bayes classifier (R e1071). Thyroid-blood repertoire similarity was quantified with the Morisita-Horn index. In TCRdb, the public reads were trimmed at Q25 with fastp and aligned with MiXCR, with productive beta chains retained. Rows are combined by CDR3 protein, so each entry shows the most common genes and DNA. What appears here as the V and J calls and clone size reflects TCRdb's work, not the paper's. The sample table contains 500,000 to 600,000 distinct CDR3 sequences; only one count was recorded for around 50% of them. The ten largest clones take up about two fifths of the sample.

Any patient with an uncontrolled infection, another autoimmune disease, pregnancy or lactation was excluded. Diagnoses were established on the basis of clinical symptoms, serum thyroxine and TRAb, thyroid ultrasound, and orbital computed tomography. Total RNA was extracted using Trizol reagent, and RNA quality was assessed on an Agilent 2100 Bioanalyzer. Rearrangement joined TRBV7-9 to TRBJ2-7; the D segment cannot be called with confidence. The sequence was obtained from an adult woman with Graves' disease, either hyperthyroidism or ophthalmopathy (not recorded which). The material sequenced was peripheral blood or thyroid tissue (not recorded which). The DNA is as follows: TGTGCCAGCAGCTTAGAGAATTACGAGCAGTACTTC. Protein translation: CASSLENYEQYF.